Given below is one T cell receptor (beta chain) in context. The antigen remains unidentified. Germline assignment: CDR1 SGDLS and CDR2 YYNGEE. The CDR3 has 14 residues. This entry comes from a study of T cells expressing NK-cell markers. About the study: According to the study, TCR beta repertoires originated from sorted CD3+CD56+NKG2C+, CD3+CD56+NKG2C- and CD3+CD56-NKG2C+ T cells. Points from the study as a whole: The study found these clonotypes also leading the CD3+CD56-NKG2C+ fraction in several donors. Of the CD8+ T cell pool in over 5 donors, roughly 1.0-7.5% was accounted for by dominant NKG2C+ clonotypes.

TCR beta cDNA was made by 5'RACE template switching with UMIs. No DNA is given; TCRdb re-called the 5' RACE reads and lists each CDR3 protein once. The sample has approximately 380,000 distinct CDR3 sequences. The rearrangement uses TRBV9 and TRBJ1-4. The source of this sequence is a man aged 18-75 years in good health. The specimen was blood T cells: a sorted CD56 or NKG2C T cell subset, CD4+ or CD8+ T cells, or bulk PBMC T cells (not recorded which). The CDR3 is CASSAGGVDEKLFF.